This TCR beta chain was retrieved from a study of T cell responses to AZD1222 COVID-19 vaccine. About the study: Pooled samples include second doses given at about 4 or 12 weeks.

Study observations and caveats: The study reported that nearly half of spike-specific TCRs target unmutated variant regions. Clonal diversity may have been underestimated in mostly white British donors.

Details on this clone: Its antigen is as yet unknown.

The table came from immunoSEQ multiplex PCR; TCRdb's copy has only in-frame clones and leaves some out. The sample holds over 150,000 clones; over 85% are singletons and the top ten take 1.6%. This CDR3 comprises 16 residues. With V trimmed by 5 bases and J by 1 base, 8 bases remained unmatched. Germline V lookup: CDR1 SGHTA, CDR2 FQGNSA. This sequence originates from an adult in good health. The J gene is TRBJ1-5, the V gene TRBV7-2; 7 bases fit TRBD1. Material: peripheral blood, obtained on day 0 of AZD1222 vaccination. CDR3 in amino acids: CASSPTGVWSNQPQHF. The DNA of the CDR3 is TGTGCCAGCAGCCCCACAGGGGTGTGGAGCAATCAGCCCCAGCATTTT.